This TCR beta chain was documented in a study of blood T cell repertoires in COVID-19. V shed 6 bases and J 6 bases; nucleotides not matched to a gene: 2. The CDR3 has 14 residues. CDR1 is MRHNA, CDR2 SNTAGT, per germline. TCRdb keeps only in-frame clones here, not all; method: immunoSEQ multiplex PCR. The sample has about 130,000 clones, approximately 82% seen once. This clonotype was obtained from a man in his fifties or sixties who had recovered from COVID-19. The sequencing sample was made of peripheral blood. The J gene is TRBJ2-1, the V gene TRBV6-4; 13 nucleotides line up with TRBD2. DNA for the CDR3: TGTGCCAGCAGCGGGACTAGCGGGATCAATGAGCAGTTCTTC. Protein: CASSGTSGINEQFF.